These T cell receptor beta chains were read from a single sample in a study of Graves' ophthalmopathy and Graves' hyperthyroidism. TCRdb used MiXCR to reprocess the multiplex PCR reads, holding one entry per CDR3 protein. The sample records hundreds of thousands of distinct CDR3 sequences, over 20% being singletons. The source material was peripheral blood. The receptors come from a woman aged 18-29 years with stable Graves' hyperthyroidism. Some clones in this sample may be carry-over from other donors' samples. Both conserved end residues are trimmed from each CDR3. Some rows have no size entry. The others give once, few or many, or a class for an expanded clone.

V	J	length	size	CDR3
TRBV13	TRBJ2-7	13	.	ASSSLREGTDEQY
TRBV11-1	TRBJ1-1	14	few	ASSPRGRGLNTEAF
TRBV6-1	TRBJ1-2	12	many	ASSEHVLQASYT
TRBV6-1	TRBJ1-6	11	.	ASSDPLQAPLH
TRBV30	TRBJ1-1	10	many	AGTGVYTEAF
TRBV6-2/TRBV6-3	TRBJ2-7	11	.	ASIQGGGLEQY
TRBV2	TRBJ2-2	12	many	ASEQGDNTGELF
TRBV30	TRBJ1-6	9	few	AWSVGGVLH
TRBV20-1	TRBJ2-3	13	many	SARSSGRATDTQY
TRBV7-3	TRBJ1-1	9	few	ASSPSPEAF